This is a list of T cell receptor beta chains from one sample in a study of vaccination effects on CD4 cells after COVID-19. Profiled with immunoSEQ multiplex PCR; TCRdb holds only in-frame clones, not every one. The table lists around 71,000 clones, approximately 70% of them singletons. The antigens for these receptors are not known. The specimen was CD4+ T cells from PBMCs cultured with HCoV-OC43 spike peptides, collected before COVID-19 vaccination. The receptors derive from a human donor who received a COVID-19 vaccine. The CDR3 runs from the conserved cysteine through the conserved F or W. Each record gives: CDR3 protein, CDR3 DNA, clone size, D gene, J gene, V gene. The D gene is left open where the match is weak. A row's size may be missing; if present it is once, few, many or a size class.

CSVLYPRTGNTGELFF | TGCAGCGTTTTATACCCTAGGACGGGGAACACCGGGGAGCTGTTTTTT | NA | NA | TRBJ2-2 | TRBV29-1
CASSYSGLRGNTIYF | TGTGCCAGCAGTTACTCAGGGTTAAGAGGAAACACCATATATTTT | once | NA | TRBJ1-3 | TRBV6-5
CASSFSGTSGKETQYF | TGTGCCAGCAGCTTCTCCGGGACTAGCGGTAAAGAGACCCAGTACTTC | NA | TRBD2 | TRBJ2-5 | TRBV7-2
CASSVGQGQETQYF | TGTGCCAGCTCAGTGGGACAGGGACAAGAGACCCAGTACTTC | NA | TRBD1 | TRBJ2-5 | TRBV18
CASSEARDSYGYTF | TGCGCCAGCAGTGAGGCACGGGATTCGTATGGCTACACCTTC | once | NA | TRBJ1-2 | TRBV10-2
CASTQGPGPEETQYF | TGTGCCAGCACCCAAGGTCCTGGGCCCGAAGAGACCCAGTACTTC | NA | NA | TRBJ2-5 | TRBV6-6
CASSRQFQETQYF | TGTGCCAGTAGTCGGCAATTCCAAGAGACCCAGTACTTC | NA | NA | TRBJ2-5 | TRBV19
CASSVGVSSYNEQFF | TGTGCCAGCAGCGTAGGTGTAAGCTCCTACAATGAGCAGTTCTTC | NA | NA | TRBJ2-1 | TRBV9
CASSERGSSNQPQHF | TGTGCCAGCAGTGAGAGGGGGAGTAGCAATCAGCCCCAGCATTTT | NA | NA | TRBJ1-5 | TRBV6-1
CASSFPTESNEKLFF | TGTGCCAGCAGTTTCCCGACAGAAAGTAATGAAAAACTGTTTTTT | once | NA | TRBJ1-4 | TRBV28
CASSVDRGDNEKLFF | TGTGCCAGCAGCGTAGATCGGGGGGATAATGAAAAACTGTTTTTT | NA | NA | TRBJ1-4 | TRBV9
CASSSLGGAGDTEAFF | TGTGCCAGCAGCTCTCTTGGGGGGGCAGGGGACACTGAAGCTTTCTTT | NA | NA | TRBJ1-1 | TRBV9
CASSEARQSNTEAFF | TGTGCCAGCAGTGAAGCGCGACAGTCGAACACTGAAGCTTTCTTT | NA | NA | TRBJ1-1 | TRBV2
CASRTTSGGGYTGELFF | TGTGCCAGTAGGACGACTAGCGGGGGGGGGTACACCGGGGAGCTGTTTTTT | once | TRBD2 | TRBJ2-2 | TRBV19
CASTNSEKLFF | TGTGCCAGCACCAATAGCGAAAAACTGTTTTTT | few | NA | TRBJ1-4 | TRBV19
CASSSSGRSTRF | TGTGCCAGCAGTTCATCCGGCAGGTCGACCCGTTTT | NA | NA | TRBJ1-4 | TRBV28
CASSGTGRAEQFF | TGTGCCAGCAGTGGGACAGGGCGGGCTGAGCAGTTCTTC | NA | TRBD1 | TRBJ2-1 | TRBV9
CASSAGTVTGELFF | TGTGCCAGCTCAGCCGGGACAGTCACCGGGGAGCTGTTTTTT | few | TRBD1 | TRBJ2-2 | TRBV18
CASSPGWNTEAFF | TGTGCCAGCAGCCCTGGATGGAACACTGAAGCTTTCTTT | NA | NA | TRBJ1-1 | TRBV14
CATEIRSTDTQYF | TGTGCCACCGAAATAAGAAGCACAGATACGCAGTATTTT | NA | NA | TRBJ2-3 | TRBV28
CASSIDRVDTQYF | TGTGCCAGCAGTATCGACAGGGTAGATACGCAGTATTTT | NA | TRBD1 | TRBJ2-3 | TRBV12-3/TRBV12-4
CASRLQVMNTEAFF | TGCGCCAGCAGGCTACAGGTCATGAACACTGAAGCTTTCTTT | NA | NA | TRBJ1-1 | TRBV5-1
CASKSRGSDGYTF | TGTGCCAGCAAATCAAGGGGGTCCGACGGCTACACCTTC | NA | NA | TRBJ1-2 | TRBV2
CASSIGGTVYGYTF | TGTGCCAGTAGTATCGGGGGGACAGTCTATGGCTACACCTTC | NA | TRBD1 | TRBJ1-2 | TRBV19
CASSPGVTAVYGYTF | TGTGCCAGCAGTCCCGGGGTCACGGCCGTCTATGGCTACACCTTC | NA | NA | TRBJ1-2 | TRBV2
CSVDRWQGRDGYTF | TGCAGCGTTGATAGGTGGCAGGGTAGGGATGGCTACACCTTC | once | NA | TRBJ1-2 | TRBV29-1
CASSPLRAWTNEKLFF | TGTGCCAGCAGCCCCTTGAGGGCATGGACTAATGAAAAACTGTTTTTT | NA | NA | TRBJ1-4 | TRBV7-8
CASSNFLFCGTGGPDTQYF | TGTGCCAGCAGCAACTTTTTATTCTGTGGGACAGGGGGCCCAGATACGCAGTATTTT | NA | NA | TRBJ2-3 | TRBV21-1
CASSLLGQDNTGELFF | TGTGCCAGCTCACTTTTGGGGCAGGATAACACCGGGGAGCTGTTTTTT | once | NA | TRBJ2-2 | TRBV18
CSVGPNRGETQYF | TGCAGCGTGGGGCCAAACAGGGGCGAGACCCAGTACTTC | NA | TRBD1 | TRBJ2-5 | TRBV29-1
CASSRAGLSEKLFF | TGTGCCAGCAGCCGAGCGGGACTTTCTGAAAAACTGTTTTTT | once | NA | TRBJ1-4 | TRBV4-2
CATYLGQPLGYTF | TGTGCCACCTATTTGGGACAGCCTCTCGGCTACACCTTC | NA | TRBD1 | TRBJ1-2 | TRBV19
CASSRRQPNYGYTF | TGTGCCAGCAGCCGGAGACAGCCAAACTATGGCTACACCTTC | few | NA | TRBJ1-2 | TRBV5-6
CASSLITGLGEKLFF | TGTGCCAGCAGCTTAATTACAGGGTTGGGCGAAAAACTGTTTTTT | NA | NA | TRBJ1-4 | TRBV5-8
CASSLGGDSNQPQHF | TGTGCCAGCAGCTTGGGGGGGGATAGCAATCAGCCCCAGCATTTT | NA | NA | TRBJ1-5 | TRBV5-4
CSASEASGGTDTQYF | TGCAGTGCTAGTGAGGCTAGCGGGGGGACAGATACGCAGTATTTT | NA | TRBD2 | TRBJ2-3 | TRBV20-1
CASSLPSTDTQYF | TGTGCCAGCAGCTTGCCTAGCACAGATACGCAGTATTTT | NA | NA | TRBJ2-3 | TRBV5-5
CASSPSRGLNTEAFF | TGTGCCAGCTCACCTTCGAGGGGGTTGAACACTGAAGCTTTCTTT | once | NA | TRBJ1-1 | TRBV18
CASSSRQGGNSPLHF | TGTGCCAGCAGTTCGAGACAGGGCGGCAATTCACCCCTCCACTTT | NA | TRBD1 | TRBJ1-6 | TRBV27
CASSQVNRGQNTIYF | TGTGCCAGCAGCCAAGTGAACAGGGGGCAAAACACCATATATTTT | NA | TRBD1 | TRBJ1-3 | TRBV3-1/TRBV3-2
CASRVGQDNEKLFF | TGTGCCAGCAGGGTGGGACAAGATAATGAAAAACTGTTTTTT | NA | NA | TRBJ1-4 | TRBV2
CASSLDQGLKEYF | TGTGCCAGCAGCTTAGATCAGGGGCTCAAGGAGTACTTC | NA | NA | TRBJ2-4 | TRBV11-2
CASSPRQGSVHQPQHF | TGTGCCAGCTCACCTCGACAGGGTTCGGTCCATCAGCCCCAGCATTTT | few | TRBD1 | TRBJ1-5 | TRBV18
CASSYTQGTEAFF | TGTGCCAGCAGTTACACCCAGGGGACTGAAGCTTTCTTT | NA | NA | TRBJ1-1 | TRBV6-6
CASSLGPGDQPQHF | TGCGCCAGCAGCTTGGGTCCGGGGGACCAGCCCCAGCATTTT | NA | NA | TRBJ1-5 | TRBV5-1